This T cell receptor beta chain was documented in a study of blood T cell repertoires in COVID-19 (TCRdb year 2020). For context, the study as a whole: Samples covering the acute and convalescent phases of COVID-19 were provided by collaborators in the United States, Italy and Spain. Deeply sampled blood TCRbeta repertoires from subjects exposed to, actively infected with, or recovered from COVID-19 were included in the dataset. Where available, HLA class I and class II types were obtained from metadata supplied by the sample provider rather than from assay-based typing. A de-identified subject ID, COVID-19 status, age in years and sex were almost always included in the sample metadata. The repertoires were made available in a free public database intended to serve as a resource for research on the immune response to SARS-CoV-2. The prospective study material was composed of cDNA or gDNA derived from T cells, B-cell-depleted T cells, or PBMCs. Samples were obtained from the ongoing ImmuneRACE study (first 160 participants) and from 1,254 subjects provided by 6 global collaborators. Results the study describes overall, beyond this receptor: The quantity of clinical and demographic metadata differed by source and by participant and was supplied without curation.

This clone has only a few counts. Which antigen it targets is not known. Base qualities are missing; no much larger clone stands one base away. Participants in the prospective study were enrolled through a virtual design, were aged about 18 to 90 years, and lived in roughly 25 United States geographic areas. In the prospective study, participants were assigned to cohorts based on the clinical history participants reported in a screening survey and a study questionnaire. ImmuneRACE Cohort 3 recovered participants were defined by two consecutive negative NP/OP PCR tests, healthcare professional clearance, or symptom resolution. In the prospective study, whole blood, serum and a nasopharyngeal or oropharyngeal swab were collected from each participant by mobile phlebotomists. Participants in the prospective study had the option to provide additional blood draws and questionnaires over a roughly 2-month period. Before DNA extraction, blood samples from the prospective study were shipped at room temperature or frozen.

TCRbeta CDR3 regions were amplified from genomic DNA using the immunoSEQ Assay, a bias-controlled multiplex PCR. Per the source publication's procedure: Within the assay, amplification of reference gene primers was used to estimate how many nucleated cells each sample contained. To quantify the absolute abundance of each unique TCRbeta CDR3 rearrangement, sequence reads were collapsed and filtered. For each sample, productive Simpson clonality was calculated as the square root of Simpson's diversity index across productive rearrangements. TCRdb took over this immuneACCESS table, retaining in-frame rearrangements with V and J assigned. Such tables are incomplete; in checked studies, under half of the missing clones stem from an unresolved V gene, and the remainder is unexplained. The V and J calls and the clone size are those of that table, but D and trimming were determined from the DNA. This sample has over 200,000 clones in its table, and over 80% of those were observed once. The ten largest clones take up approximately 6.5% of the sample.

The source of this sequence is a middle-aged woman who had recovered from COVID-19. Material: PBMCs or T cells enriched from blood (not recorded which).

The DNA sequence is as follows: TGTGCCAGCAGCTCGTTAAGGGCAGGGTTCTATGGCTACACCTTC. It specifies CASSSLRAGFYGYTF. Recombination connected TRBV5-6 to TRBJ1-2, with TRBD1 as a weak D call on 5 bases. The germline V gene gives CDR1 as SGHDT and CDR2 as YYEEEE. The CDR3 runs 15 amino acids, cysteine and phenylalanine included. Solely the CDR3 DNA is kept, with 45 bases framed from the first base. Deletion took 3 bases off V and 4 bases off J, with a span of 16 bases between the germline ends.